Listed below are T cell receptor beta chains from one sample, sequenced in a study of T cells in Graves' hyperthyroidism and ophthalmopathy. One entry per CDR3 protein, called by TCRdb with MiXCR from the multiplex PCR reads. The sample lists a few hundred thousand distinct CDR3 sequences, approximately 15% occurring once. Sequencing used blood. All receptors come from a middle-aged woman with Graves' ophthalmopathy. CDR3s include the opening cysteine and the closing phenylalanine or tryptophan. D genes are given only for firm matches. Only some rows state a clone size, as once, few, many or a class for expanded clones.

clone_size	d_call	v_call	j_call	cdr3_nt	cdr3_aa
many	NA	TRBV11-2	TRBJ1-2	TGTGCCAGCAGCTCTGAGGGGATAGTCTATGGCTACACCTTC	CASSSEGIVYGYTF
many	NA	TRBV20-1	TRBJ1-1	TGCAGTGCTAGAGATCAGTTGAACACTGAAGCTTTCTTT	CSARDQLNTEAFF
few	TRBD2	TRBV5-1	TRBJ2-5	TGCGCCAGCAGCCACGGGACTAGCGGTCCAATAAAAGAGACCCAGTACTTC	CASSHGTSGPIKETQYF
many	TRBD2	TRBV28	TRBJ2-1	TGTGCCAGCCGTAAAGCGGGAGTAGGGGGAGGGAATGAGCAGTTCTTC	CASRKAGVGGGNEQFF
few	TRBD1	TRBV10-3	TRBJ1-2	TGTGCCATCAGTGAGTCCCCGGGACAGGGTGGGCCCTATGGCTACACCTTC	CAISESPGQGGPYGYTF
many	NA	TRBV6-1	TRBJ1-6	TGTGCCAGCATCAACCGCGGGGAAAATTCACCCCTCCACTTT	CASINRGENSPLHF
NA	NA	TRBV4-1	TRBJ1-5	TGCGCCAGCAGCCAAGAATCCATCGCGGTAATTGGGAATCAGCCCCAGCATTTT	CASSQESIAVIGNQPQHF
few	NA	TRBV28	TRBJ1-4	TGTGCCAGCAGTCCCCCTCATGAAAAACTGTTTTTT	CASSPPHEKLFF
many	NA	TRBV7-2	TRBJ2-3	TGTGCCAGCAGCTTAGAACGGTCGGCAGGGAGTGGCACTACGCAGTATTTT	CASSLERSAGSGTTQYF
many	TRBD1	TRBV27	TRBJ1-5	TGTGCCAGCAGTTTCGGACAGGGTGTTCAGCCCCAGCATTTT	CASSFGQGVQPQHF
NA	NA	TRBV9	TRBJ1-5	TGTGCCAGCAGCGTAGCATCAGCACGAGATGTTAGGAGCAATCAGCCCCAGCATTTT	CASSVASARDVRSNQPQHF
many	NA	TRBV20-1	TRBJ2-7	TGCAGTGCTGACGGCAGCGCGGGGGAGCAGTACTTC	CSADGSAGEQYF
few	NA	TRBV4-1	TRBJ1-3	TGCGCCAGCAGCCAAGGGGTCGGGAAGTTCGCTTCTGGAAACACCATATATTTT	CASSQGVGKFASGNTIYF
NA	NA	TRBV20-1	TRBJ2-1	TGCAGTGCCCAAATACTAGCGGGACAGGGTGCCAATGAGCAGTTCTTC	CSAQILAGQGANEQFF
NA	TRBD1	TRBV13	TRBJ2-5	TGTGCCAGCAGCCAGGACAGGGGGCGATCAGAGACCCAGTACTTC	CASSQDRGRSETQYF
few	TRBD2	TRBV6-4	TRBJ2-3	TGTGCCAGCAGTGACGTGGCGGGGGGCCCCACAGATACGCAGTATTTT	CASSDVAGGPTDTQYF
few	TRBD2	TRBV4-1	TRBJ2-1	TGCGCCAGCAGCCGAGAGTTAGCGGGATTCTACAATGAGCAGTTCTTC	CASSRELAGFYNEQFF
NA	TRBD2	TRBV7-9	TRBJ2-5	TGTGCCAGCAGCCGACTAGCGGCTCAAGAGACCCAGTACTTC	CASSRLAAQETQYF
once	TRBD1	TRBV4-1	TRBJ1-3	TGCGCCAGCAGCCAAGGATCTGCCAGGGGGCAAGGAAACACCATATATTTT	CASSQGSARGQGNTIYF
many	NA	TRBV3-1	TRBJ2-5	TGTGCCAGCAGCCAACCGGGAACAGAGACCCAGTACTTC	CASSQPGTETQYF
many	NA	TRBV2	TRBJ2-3	TGTGCCAGCTCCCCCCGCGGGATCACAGATACGCAGTATTTT	CASSPRGITDTQYF
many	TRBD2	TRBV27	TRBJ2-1	TGTGCCAGCAGTCTCGACAACCTCGCGGGGGTTGCCTACAATGAGCAGTTCTTC	CASSLDNLAGVAYNEQFF
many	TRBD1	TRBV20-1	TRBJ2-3	TGCAGTGCCCCGTCTGGGGTGGGACAGGGGGCGGATACGCAGTATTTT	CSAPSGVGQGADTQYF
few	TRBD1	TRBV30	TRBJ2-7	TGTGCCTGGAGTGCCGGACAGGGAGGTCAGTACGAGCAGTACTTC	CAWSAGQGGQYEQYF
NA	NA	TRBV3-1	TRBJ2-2	TGTGCCAGCAGCCAGGAGGGGAACACCGGGGAGCTGTTTTTT	CASSQEGNTGELFF
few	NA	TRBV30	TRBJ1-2	TGTGCCTGGAGTGTGGGAAGGGAAACATATGGCTACACCTTC	CAWSVGRETYGYTF
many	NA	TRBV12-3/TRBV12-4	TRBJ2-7	TGTGCCAGCAGTTTAGCCAAACGGGAGCAGTACTTC	CASSLAKREQYF
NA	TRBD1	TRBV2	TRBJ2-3	TGTGCCAGCAGTGAAGGGGACAGGTGGGCAGGGGATACGCAGTATTTT	CASSEGDRWAGDTQYF
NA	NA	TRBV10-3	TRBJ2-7	TGTGCCATCAGTGACTTAGGGGGGAGCGAGCAGTACTTC	CAISDLGGSEQYF
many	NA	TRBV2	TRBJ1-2	TGTGCCAGCAGTCCTAGGACAGAGTCTCTAGGCTACACCTTC	CASSPRTESLGYTF
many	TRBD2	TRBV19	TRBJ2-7	TGTGCCAGTAGTATCGCGGGAGGGGTCCACGAGCAGTACTTC	CASSIAGGVHEQYF
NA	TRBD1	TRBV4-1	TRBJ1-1	TGCGCCAGCAGCCAGCGGACAGGGGGCTTTGGCACTGAAGCTTTCTTT	CASSQRTGGFGTEAFF